These 18 T cell receptor beta chains were sequenced from one sample in a study of spatial heterogeneity in lung cancer. Time point meaning: sample taken at primary tumor resection. Frozen PBMC, nontumor lung or tumor provided whole RNA, which was sequenced unsorted. TCRdb recomputed calls from the 5' RACE reads with MiXCR, one row per CDR3 protein. The sample holds some 10,000 distinct CDR3 sequences, roughly 6% seen once. Sequenced material: PBMCs, taken at surgery. The receptors shown here come from a male donor with early-stage non-small cell lung cancer.

This clonotype was found many times. V usage is TRBV12-3 or TRBV12-4 and J usage is TRBJ1-5; D remains ambiguous. Trimming took off 3 bases at V and 5 bases at J, with 5 bases between the two ends. The CDR3 covers 12 residues. The CDR3 DNA reads TGTGCCAGCAGTTTTTCGGATCAGCCCCAGCATTTT. Translation: CASSFSDQPQHF.

In its sample, this clonotype is medium-sized (0.01 to 0.1%). The genes are TRBV4-2 and TRBJ2-7; D is possibly TRBD2 (5 bases). CDR1 LGHNA and CDR2 YNFKEQ come from the germline V gene. V lost 0 bases and J 5 bases, leaving 17 bases between the germline ends. This CDR3 contains 16 residues. The CDR3 here is CASSQDRFRGSDEQYF. CDR3 in DNA: TGTGCCAGCAGCCAAGATCGGTTTCGGGGATCGGACGAGCAGTACTTC.

This clonotype appeared many times. CDR3 nucleotides: TGTGCCAGCGGATTATCCGGGGCCACAGATACGCAGTATTTT. Encoded protein: CASGLSGATDTQYF. V is TRBV27 and J is TRBJ2-3; D could derive from TRBD1 or TRBD2 (5 bases each). V lost 8 bases to trimming and J lost 2 bases, with 14 bases between them. The length of the CDR3 is 14 residues. The germline V gene has CDR1 MNHEY and CDR2 SMNVEV (reference sequence).

The chain joins TRBV7-2 to TRBJ2-2; a weak D match, TRBD2 (6 bases). CDR1 and CDR2 (germline): SGHTA, FQGNSA. Trimming removed 1 base at V and 4 bases at J, with 10 bases between. CDR3 length: 15 residues. CDR3 nucleotides: TGTGCCAGCAGCTTAGTAGGAGGGACCACCGGGGAGCTGTTTTTT. Amino acid sequence: CASSLVGGTTGELFF.

This clonotype ranks as medium-sized. The chain is built from TRBV9 and TRBJ2-1; the match to TRBD2 covers 10 bases. The ends lost 3 bases at V and 2 bases at J; junction bases unmatched: 5. The CDR3 runs to 16 residues. Germline V gene data show CDR1 as SGDLS and CDR2 as YYNGEE. CDR3 amino acids: CASSGLLAGAYNEQFF. In DNA, the CDR3 is TGTGCCAGCAGCGGCCTCCTAGCGGGAGCCTACAATGAGCAGTTCTTC.

This clonotype was detected many times. The chain carries TRBV27 and TRBJ1-5; D unresolved. CDR1 is MNHEY, CDR2 SMNVEV, per germline (reference sequence). V was trimmed by 4 bases and J by 2 bases, leaving 15 bases between them. The CDR3 totals 16 residues. The CDR3 DNA follows: TGTGCCAGCAGTTCTCAGACCGACCCCGGCAATCAGCCCCAGCATTTT. Translation gives CASSSQTDPGNQPQHF.

This clonotype was observed many times. This chain links TRBV29-1 with TRBJ2-5; D may be TRBD1 (5 bases). CDR1 and CDR2 from the germline V gene are SQVTM and ANQGSEA. The V end was cut by 8 bases, the J end by 5 bases, with 15 bases between. The CDR3 has 12 residues. CDR3 protein: CSPVGLEETQYF. Here the CDR3 DNA reads TGCAGCCCAGTGGGGCTCGAGGAGACCCAGTACTTC.

This clonotype appeared many times. The chain carries TRBV29-1 and TRBJ2-7, with 7 bases identical to TRBD1. From germline, CDR1 is SQVTM and CDR2 ANQGSEA. V lost 6 bases to trimming and J lost 4 bases; unmatched junction nucleotides: 9. There are 13 residues in the CDR3. The CDR3 sequence: CSVVQGLRYEQYF. The CDR3 region has the DNA TGCAGCGTGGTACAGGGGTTGAGGTACGAGCAGTACTTC.

Sample share makes this clonotype medium-sized (0.01 to 0.1%). This is likely a read error, given that the CDR3 carries no conserved phenylalanine or tryptophan at its end. The DNA is omitted, as the CDR3 cannot be located on it reliably, and the CDR3 follows TCRdb's listing. This chain joins TRBV7-9 and TRBJ2-7. The CDR3 length is 8 residues, termini included. CDR1 and CDR2 (germline): SEHNR, FQNEAQ (reference sequence). The CDR3 is CASSLSTL.

This clonotype was picked up many times. The V call is TRBV27, the J call TRBJ1-1; D not resolved. Germline V gene data show CDR1 as MNHEY and CDR2 as SMNVEV (reference sequence). The CDR3 covers 13 residues. Trimming shortened V by 3 bases and J by 5 bases, and 10 bases separated the two germline ends. The CDR3 region is CASSFGTGTEAFF. For the CDR3, the DNA is TGTGCCAGCAGTTTTGGAACTGGGACTGAAGCTTTCTTT.

By sample share, this clonotype is medium-sized. The chain carries TRBV6-6 and TRBJ2-5, with TRBD1 identical over 7 bases. Losses at the gene ends were 4 bases for V and 8 bases for J; bases not matched to a gene: 22. Per the germline V gene, CDR1 is MNHNY and CDR2 is SVGAGI (reference sequence). The CDR3 runs 18 residues. The CDR3 coding sequence is TGTGCCAGCAGTTCCAGCTCCGGGACAGCTTTTGCCGTGGGAACCCAGTACTTC. Its translation is CASSSSSGTAFAVGTQYF.

The V gene is TRBV25-1, the J gene TRBJ2-5; no definite D call. CDR1 and CDR2 (germline): MGHDK, SYGVNS. Trimming took 7 bases from V and 7 from J, leaving 7 bases between them. This CDR3 has 10 amino acids. CDR3 region: CASTPRTQYF. The CDR3 DNA reads TGTGCCAGCACTCCTCGGACCCAGTACTTC.

This clonotype was detected only a few times. The chain links TRBV4-3 to TRBJ2-2; TRBD1 agrees at 7 bases. The V gene's germline CDR1 is LGHNA and CDR2 YSLEER. V lost 6 bases, J lost 3 bases, and 4 bases stayed unmatched. The CDR3 totals 14 residues. Here the CDR3 reads CASRFQGDTGELFF. In nucleotides, the CDR3 is TGCGCCAGCAGGTTCCAGGGGGACACCGGGGAGCTGTTTTTT.

This clonotype counts as medium-sized. The chain links TRBV30 to TRBJ1-1; no firm D call. CDR3 length equals 11 residues. Germline CDR1 is GTSNPN and CDR2 is SVGIG (reference sequence). Between the trimmed V and J ends, which lost 6 bases and 6 bases, there was a span of 11 bases. CDR3 in amino acids: CACHKLSEAFF. For the CDR3, the DNA is TGTGCCTGCCACAAGTTGTCTGAAGCTTTCTTT. The entire variable domain, with the rest obtained from reference TRBV30 and TRBJ1-1, is as follows: SQTIHQWPATLVQPVGSPLSLECTVEGTSNPNLYWYRQAAGRGLQLLFYSVGIGQISSEVPQNLSASRPQDRQFILSSKKLLLSDSGFYLCACHKLSEAFFGQGTRLTVV.

This clonotype was counted ten times or more. The V call is TRBV7-2, the J call TRBJ1-5, with TRBD1 matching over 11 bases. Unmatched junction bases numbered 6, after V lost 5 bases and J lost 6 bases. The length of the CDR3 is 15 residues. Germline CDR1 reads SGHTA; CDR2 reads FQGNSA. The DNA of the CDR3 is TGTGCCAGCAGCCCCCGGACAGGGGGCTTTCAGCCCCAGCATTTT. Its protein product is CASSPRTGGFQPQHF.

J is TRBJ2-3 and V is TRBV12-3 or TRBV12-4; TRBD2 matches at 15 bases. There are 16 residues in the CDR3. With V trimmed by 5 bases and J by 7 bases, 7 bases remained unmatched. CDR3 DNA: TGTGCCAGCAGTCGGACTAGCGGGGGGGCGGAATATACGCAGTATTTT. Encoded protein: CASSRTSGGAEYTQYF.

The chain recombines TRBV28 with TRBJ2-7; D is uncertain. Germline CDR1 MDHEN, CDR2 SYDVKM. Trimming cost V 3 bases and J 7 bases, with 13 bases left between them. The CDR3 totals 13 residues. The CDR3 sequence: CASSFRQLWEQYF. The CDR3 DNA reads TGTGCCAGCAGTTTTCGGCAGCTCTGGGAGCAGTACTTC.

This clonotype has at least ten counts. The chain couples TRBV28 to TRBJ2-7; 8 nucleotides agree with TRBD1. V trimming: 6 bases; J trimming: 4 bases; junction bases outside the gene matches: 8. The germline gives CDR1 MDHEN, CDR2 SYDVKM. The CDR3 consists of 14 residues. This CDR3 is CASSERTGTYEQYF. Here the CDR3 DNA reads TGTGCCAGCAGCGAACGGACAGGGACATACGAGCAGTACTTC.